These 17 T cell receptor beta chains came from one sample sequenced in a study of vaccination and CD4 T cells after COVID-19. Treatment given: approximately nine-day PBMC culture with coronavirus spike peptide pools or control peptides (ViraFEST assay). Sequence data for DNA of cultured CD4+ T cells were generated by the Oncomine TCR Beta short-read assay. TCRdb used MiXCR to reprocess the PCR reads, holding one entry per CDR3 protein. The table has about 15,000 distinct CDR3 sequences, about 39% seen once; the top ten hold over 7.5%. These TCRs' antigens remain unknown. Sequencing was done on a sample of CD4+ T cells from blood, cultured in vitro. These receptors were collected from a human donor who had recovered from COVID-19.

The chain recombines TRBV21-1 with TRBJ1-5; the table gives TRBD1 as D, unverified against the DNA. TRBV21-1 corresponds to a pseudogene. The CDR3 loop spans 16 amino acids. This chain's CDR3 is CASSKRAQGINQPQHF. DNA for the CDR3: TGTGCCAGCAGCAAAAGGGCACAGGGCATCAATCAGCCCCAGCATTTT.

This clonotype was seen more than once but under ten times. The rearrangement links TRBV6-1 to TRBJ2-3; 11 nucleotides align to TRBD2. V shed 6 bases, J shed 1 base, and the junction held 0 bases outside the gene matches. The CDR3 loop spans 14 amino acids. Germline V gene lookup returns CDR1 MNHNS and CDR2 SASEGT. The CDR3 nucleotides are TGTGCCAGCAGGACTAGCGGGGGCACAGATACGCAGTATTTT. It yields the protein CASRTSGGTDTQYF.

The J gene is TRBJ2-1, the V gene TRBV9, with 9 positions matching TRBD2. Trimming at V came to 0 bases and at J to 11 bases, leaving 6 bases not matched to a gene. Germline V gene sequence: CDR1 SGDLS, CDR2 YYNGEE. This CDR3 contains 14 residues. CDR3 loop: CASSVDGSGRQQFF. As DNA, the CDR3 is TGTGCCAGCAGCGTAGATGGTAGCGGGAGACAGCAGTTCTTC.

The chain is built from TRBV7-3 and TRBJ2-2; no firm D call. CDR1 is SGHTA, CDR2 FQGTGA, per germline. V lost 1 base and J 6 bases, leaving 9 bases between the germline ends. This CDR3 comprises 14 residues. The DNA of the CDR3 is TGTGCCAGCAGCTTAAACGCTGTGCCCGGGGAGCTGTTTTTT. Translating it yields CASSLNAVPGELFF.

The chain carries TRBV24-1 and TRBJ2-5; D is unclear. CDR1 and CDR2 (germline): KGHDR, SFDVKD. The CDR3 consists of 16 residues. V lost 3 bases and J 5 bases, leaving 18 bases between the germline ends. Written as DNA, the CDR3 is TGTGCCACCAGTGATCCCCTGGGCCAGGCGCGCGAGACCCAGTACTTC. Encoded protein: CATSDPLGQARETQYF.

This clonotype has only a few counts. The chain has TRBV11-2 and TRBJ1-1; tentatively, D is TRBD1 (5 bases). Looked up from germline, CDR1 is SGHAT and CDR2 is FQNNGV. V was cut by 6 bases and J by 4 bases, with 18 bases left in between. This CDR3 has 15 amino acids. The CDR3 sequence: CASRRPGRRSTEAFF. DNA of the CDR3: TGTGCCAGCAGGCGCCCGGGACGTCGGTCCACTGAAGCTTTCTTT. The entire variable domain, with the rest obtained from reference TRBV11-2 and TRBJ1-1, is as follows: EAGVAQSPRYKIIEKRQSVAFWCNPISGHATLYWYQQILGQGPKLLIQFQNNGVVDDSQLPKDRFSAERLKGVDSTLKIQPAKLEDSAVYLCASRRPGRRSTEAFFGQGTRLTVV.

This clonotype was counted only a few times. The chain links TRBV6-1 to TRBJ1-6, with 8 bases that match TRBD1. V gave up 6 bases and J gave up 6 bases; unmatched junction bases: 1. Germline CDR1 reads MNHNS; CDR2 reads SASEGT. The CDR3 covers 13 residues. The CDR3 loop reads CASRDRANSPLHF. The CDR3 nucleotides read TGTGCCAGCAGGGACAGGGCTAATTCACCCCTCCACTTT.

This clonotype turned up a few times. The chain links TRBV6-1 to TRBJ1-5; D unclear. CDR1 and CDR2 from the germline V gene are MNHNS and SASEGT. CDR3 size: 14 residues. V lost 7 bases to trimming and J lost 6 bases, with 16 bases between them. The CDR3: CASTAGLLSQPQHF. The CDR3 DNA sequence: TGTGCCAGCACTGCGGGCCTGCTTAGTCAGCCCCAGCATTTT.

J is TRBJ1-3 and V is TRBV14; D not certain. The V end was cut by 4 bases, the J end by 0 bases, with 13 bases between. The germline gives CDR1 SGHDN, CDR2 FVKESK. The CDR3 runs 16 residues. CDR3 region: CASSPLGPSSGNTIYF. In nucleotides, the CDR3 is TGTGCCAGCAGCCCCCTAGGCCCCTCCTCTGGAAACACCATATATTTT.

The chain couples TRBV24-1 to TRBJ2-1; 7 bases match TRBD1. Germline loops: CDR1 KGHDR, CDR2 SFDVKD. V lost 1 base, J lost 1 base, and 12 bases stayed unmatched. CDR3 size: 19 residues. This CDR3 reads CATSDFPERGRGSYNEQFF. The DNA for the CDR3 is TGTGCCACCAGTGATTTCCCGGAACGGGGCAGGGGGTCCTACAATGAGCAGTTCTTC.

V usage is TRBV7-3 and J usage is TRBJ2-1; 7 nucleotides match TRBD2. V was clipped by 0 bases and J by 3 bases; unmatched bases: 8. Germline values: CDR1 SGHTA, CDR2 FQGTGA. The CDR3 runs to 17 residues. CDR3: CASSLTRLAENYNEQFF. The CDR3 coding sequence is TGTGCCAGCAGCTTAACTCGTCTAGCGGAGAACTACAATGAGCAGTTCTTC.

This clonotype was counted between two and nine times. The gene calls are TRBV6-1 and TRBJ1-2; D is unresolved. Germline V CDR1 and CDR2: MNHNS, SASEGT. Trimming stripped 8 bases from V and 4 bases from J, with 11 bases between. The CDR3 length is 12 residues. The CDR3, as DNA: TGTGCCAGCCGCACCCCAACCTATGGCTACACCTTC. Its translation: CASRTPTYGYTF.

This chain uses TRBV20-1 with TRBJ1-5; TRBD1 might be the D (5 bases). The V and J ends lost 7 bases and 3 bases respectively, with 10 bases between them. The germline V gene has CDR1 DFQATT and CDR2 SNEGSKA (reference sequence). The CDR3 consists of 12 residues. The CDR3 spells CSVGHPNQPQHF. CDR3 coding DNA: TGCAGTGTTGGACATCCCAATCAGCCCCAGCATTTT.

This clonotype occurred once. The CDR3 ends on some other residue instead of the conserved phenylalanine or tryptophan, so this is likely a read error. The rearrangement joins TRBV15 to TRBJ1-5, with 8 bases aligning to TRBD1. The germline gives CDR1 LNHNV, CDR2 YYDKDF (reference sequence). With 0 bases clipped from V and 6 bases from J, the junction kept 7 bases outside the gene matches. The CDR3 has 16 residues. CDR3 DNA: TGTGCCACCAGCAGAGAGGACAGGGTAGGCGGTCAGCCCCAGCATTAT. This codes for CATSREDRVGGQPQHY.

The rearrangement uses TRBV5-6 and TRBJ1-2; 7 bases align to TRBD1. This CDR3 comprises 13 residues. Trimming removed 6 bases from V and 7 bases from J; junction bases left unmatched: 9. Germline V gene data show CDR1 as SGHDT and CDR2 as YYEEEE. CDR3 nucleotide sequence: TGTGCCAGCACGCAGAGACAGGGCCTTGGCTACACCTTC. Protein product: CASTQRQGLGYTF.

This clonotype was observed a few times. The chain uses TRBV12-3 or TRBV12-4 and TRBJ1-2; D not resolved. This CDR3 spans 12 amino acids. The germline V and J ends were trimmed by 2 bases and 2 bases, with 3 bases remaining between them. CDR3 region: CASSLSNYGYTF. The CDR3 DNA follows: TGTGCCAGCAGTTTATCCAACTATGGCTACACCTTC.

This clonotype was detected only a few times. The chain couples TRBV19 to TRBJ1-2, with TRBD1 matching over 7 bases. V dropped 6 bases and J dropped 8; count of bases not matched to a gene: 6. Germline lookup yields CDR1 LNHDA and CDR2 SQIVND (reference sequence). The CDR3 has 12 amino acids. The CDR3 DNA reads TGTGCCAGTAGCATGACAGGGAGAGGCTACACCTTC. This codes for CASSMTGRGYTF.